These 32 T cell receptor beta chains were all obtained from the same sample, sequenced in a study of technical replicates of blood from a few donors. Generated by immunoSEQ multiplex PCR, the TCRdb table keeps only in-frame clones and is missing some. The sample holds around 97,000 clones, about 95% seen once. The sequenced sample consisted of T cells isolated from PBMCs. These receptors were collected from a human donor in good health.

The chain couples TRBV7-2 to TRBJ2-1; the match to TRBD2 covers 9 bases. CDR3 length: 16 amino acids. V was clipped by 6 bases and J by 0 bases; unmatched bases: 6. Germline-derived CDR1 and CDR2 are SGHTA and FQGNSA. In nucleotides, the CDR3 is TGTGCCAGCAGTCCGACTAGCGGAAACTCCTACAATGAGCAGTTCTTC. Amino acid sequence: CASSPTSGNSYNEQFF.

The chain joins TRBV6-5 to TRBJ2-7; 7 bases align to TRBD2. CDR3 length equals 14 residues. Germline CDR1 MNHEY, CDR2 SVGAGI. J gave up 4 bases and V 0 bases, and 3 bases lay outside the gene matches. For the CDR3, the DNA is TGTGCCAGCAGTTACTCGGCTAGCGGTTACGAGCAGTACTTC. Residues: CASSYSASGYEQYF.

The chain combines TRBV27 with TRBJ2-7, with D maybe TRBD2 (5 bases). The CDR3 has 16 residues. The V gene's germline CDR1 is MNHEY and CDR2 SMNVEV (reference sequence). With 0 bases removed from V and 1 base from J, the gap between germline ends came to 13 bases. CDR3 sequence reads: CASSLSVGDHSYEQYF. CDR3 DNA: TGTGCCAGCAGTTTATCGGTGGGAGACCATTCCTACGAGCAGTACTTC.

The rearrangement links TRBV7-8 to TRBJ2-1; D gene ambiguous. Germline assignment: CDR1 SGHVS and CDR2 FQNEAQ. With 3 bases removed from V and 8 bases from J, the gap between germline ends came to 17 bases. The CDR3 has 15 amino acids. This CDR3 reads CASSFFRSPVDEQFF. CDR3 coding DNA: TGTGCCAGCAGCTTCTTTCGGTCTCCCGTCGATGAGCAGTTCTTC.

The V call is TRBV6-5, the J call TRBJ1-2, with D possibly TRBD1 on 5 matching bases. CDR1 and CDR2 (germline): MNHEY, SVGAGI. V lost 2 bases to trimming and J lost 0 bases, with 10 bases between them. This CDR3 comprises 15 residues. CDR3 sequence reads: CASSYRTPPNYGYTF. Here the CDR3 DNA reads TGTGCCAGCAGTTACCGGACACCGCCTAACTATGGCTACACCTTC.

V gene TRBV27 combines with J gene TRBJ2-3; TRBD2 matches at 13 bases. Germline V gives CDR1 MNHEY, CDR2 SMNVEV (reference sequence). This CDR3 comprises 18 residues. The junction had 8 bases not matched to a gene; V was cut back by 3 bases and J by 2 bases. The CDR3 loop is CASSFLTSGRAVTDTQYF. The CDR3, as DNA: TGTGCCAGCAGTTTTCTTACTAGCGGGAGGGCCGTCACAGATACGCAGTATTTT.

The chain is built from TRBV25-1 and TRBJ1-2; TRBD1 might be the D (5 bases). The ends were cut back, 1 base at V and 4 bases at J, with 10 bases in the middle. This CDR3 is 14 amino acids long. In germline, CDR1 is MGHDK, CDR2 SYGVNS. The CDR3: CASSESSGIYGYTF. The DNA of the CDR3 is TGTGCCAGCAGTGAATCGTCAGGGATCTATGGCTACACCTTC.

CDR3 sequence: CASSNPTSGRVEQFF. DNA of the CDR3: TGTGCCAGTAGTAACCCAACTAGCGGGAGAGTTGAGCAGTTCTTC. The rearrangement joins TRBV19 to TRBJ2-1; 11 bases match TRBD2. The CDR3 is 15 residues long. The germline gives CDR1 LNHDA, CDR2 SQIVND (reference sequence). Losses at the gene ends were 4 bases for V and 9 bases for J; bases not matched to a gene: 8.

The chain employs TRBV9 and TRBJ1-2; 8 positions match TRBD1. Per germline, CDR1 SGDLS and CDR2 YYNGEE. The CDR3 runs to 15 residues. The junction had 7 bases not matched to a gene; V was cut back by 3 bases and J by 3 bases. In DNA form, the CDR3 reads TGTGCCAGCAGCGATTCGGTGGACAGGGACTATGGCTACACCTTC. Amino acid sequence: CASSDSVDRDYGYTF.

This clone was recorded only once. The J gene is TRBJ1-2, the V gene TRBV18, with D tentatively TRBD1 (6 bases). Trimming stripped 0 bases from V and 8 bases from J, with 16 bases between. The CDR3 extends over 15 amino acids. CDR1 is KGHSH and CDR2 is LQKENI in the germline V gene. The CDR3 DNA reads TGTGCCAGCTCACCACCGCTGACAGGTCCTGAGGGCTACACCTTC. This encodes CASSPPLTGPEGYTF.

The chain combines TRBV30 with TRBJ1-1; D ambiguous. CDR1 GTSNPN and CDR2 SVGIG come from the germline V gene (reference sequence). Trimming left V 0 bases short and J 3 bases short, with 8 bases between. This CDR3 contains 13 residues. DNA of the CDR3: TGTGCCTGGAGTGTGAACAGAGACACTGAAGCTTTCTTT. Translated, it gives CAWSVNRDTEAFF.

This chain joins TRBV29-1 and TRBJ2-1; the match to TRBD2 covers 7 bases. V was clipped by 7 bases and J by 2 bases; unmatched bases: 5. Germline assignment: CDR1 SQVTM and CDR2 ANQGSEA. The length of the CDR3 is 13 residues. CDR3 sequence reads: CSASSGTYNEQFF. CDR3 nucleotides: TGCAGCGCCTCCAGCGGGACCTACAATGAGCAGTTCTTC.

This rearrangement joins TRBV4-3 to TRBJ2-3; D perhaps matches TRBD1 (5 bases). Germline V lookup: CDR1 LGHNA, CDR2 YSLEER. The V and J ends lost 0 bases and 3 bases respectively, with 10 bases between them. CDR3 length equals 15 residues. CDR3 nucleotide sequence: TGCGCCAGCAGCCAAGAAGTAGGGGCAACAGATACGCAGTATTTT. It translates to CASSQEVGATDTQYF.

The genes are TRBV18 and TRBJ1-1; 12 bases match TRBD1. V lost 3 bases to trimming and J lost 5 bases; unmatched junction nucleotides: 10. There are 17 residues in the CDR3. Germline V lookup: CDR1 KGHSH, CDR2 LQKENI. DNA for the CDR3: TGTGCCAGCTCACCTCAGGGACAGGGGGCTTGGAGTACTGAAGCTTTCTTT. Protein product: CASSPQGQGAWSTEAFF.

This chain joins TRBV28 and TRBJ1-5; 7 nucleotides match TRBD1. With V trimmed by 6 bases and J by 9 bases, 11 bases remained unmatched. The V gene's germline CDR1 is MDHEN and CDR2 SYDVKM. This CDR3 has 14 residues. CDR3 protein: CASRHMTGQGPQHF. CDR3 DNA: TGTGCCAGCAGGCACATGACAGGGCAGGGGCCCCAGCATTTT.

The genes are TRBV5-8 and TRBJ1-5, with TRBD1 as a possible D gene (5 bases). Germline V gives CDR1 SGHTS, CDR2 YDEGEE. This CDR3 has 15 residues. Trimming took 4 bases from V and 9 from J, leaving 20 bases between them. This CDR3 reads CASSGGGTTAAPQHF. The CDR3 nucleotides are TGTGCCAGCAGCGGCGGGGGGACGACAGCGGCGCCCCAGCATTTT.

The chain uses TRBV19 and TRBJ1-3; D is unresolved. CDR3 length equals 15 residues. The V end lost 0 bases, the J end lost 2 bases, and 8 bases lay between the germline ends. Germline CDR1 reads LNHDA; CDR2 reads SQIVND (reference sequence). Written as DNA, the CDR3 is TGTGCCAGTAGTATAGATATGCGGGCTGGAAACACCATATATTTT. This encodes CASSIDMRAGNTIYF.

The CDR3 reads CASSALGGLNEQFF. The CDR3 nucleotides are TGTGCCAGCAGCGCTTTAGGGGGTCTCAATGAGCAGTTCTTC. The chain is built from TRBV7-9 and TRBJ2-1; possible D gene TRBD1, 6 bases. Germline V gene lookup returns CDR1 SEHNR and CDR2 FQNEAQ (reference sequence). The CDR3 totals 14 residues. V was cut by 5 bases and J by 6 bases, with 14 bases left in between.

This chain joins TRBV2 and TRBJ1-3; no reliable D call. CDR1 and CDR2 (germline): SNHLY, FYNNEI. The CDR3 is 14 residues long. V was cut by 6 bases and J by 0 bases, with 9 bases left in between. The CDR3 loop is CASSQVSSGNTIYF. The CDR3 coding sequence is TGTGCCAGCAGCCAAGTGAGCTCTGGAAACACCATATATTTT.

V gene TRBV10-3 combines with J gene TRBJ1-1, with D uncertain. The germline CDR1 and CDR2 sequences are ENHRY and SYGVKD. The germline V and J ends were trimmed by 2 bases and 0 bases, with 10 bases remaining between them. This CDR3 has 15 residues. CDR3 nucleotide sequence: TGTGCCATCAGTGAGCAGCGTTACTTGAACACTGAAGCTTTCTTT. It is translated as CAISEQRYLNTEAFF.

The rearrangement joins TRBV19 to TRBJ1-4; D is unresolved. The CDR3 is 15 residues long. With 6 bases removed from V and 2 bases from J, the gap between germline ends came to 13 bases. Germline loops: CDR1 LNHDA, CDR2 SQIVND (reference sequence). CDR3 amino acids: CASSPGSPTNEKLFF. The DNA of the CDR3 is TGTGCCAGTAGCCCTGGCTCACCTACTAATGAAAAACTGTTTTTT.

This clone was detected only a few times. The CDR3 coding sequence is TGTGCCACCCAACCTGGAGCGGGCGAGCAGTACTTC. Amino acids: CATQPGAGEQYF. This rearrangement joins TRBV13 to TRBJ2-7, with D possibly TRBD2 on 6 matching bases. V lost 10 bases and J 6 bases, leaving 16 bases between the germline ends. The CDR3 contains 12 residues. From germline, CDR1 is PRHDT and CDR2 FYEKMQ (reference sequence).

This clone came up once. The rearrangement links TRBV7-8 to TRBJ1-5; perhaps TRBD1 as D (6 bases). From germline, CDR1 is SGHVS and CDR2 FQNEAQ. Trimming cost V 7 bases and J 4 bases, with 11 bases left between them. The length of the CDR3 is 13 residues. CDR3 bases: TGTGCCAGCACTGGGGGCGCGAATCAGCCCCAGCATTTT. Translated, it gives CASTGGANQPQHF.

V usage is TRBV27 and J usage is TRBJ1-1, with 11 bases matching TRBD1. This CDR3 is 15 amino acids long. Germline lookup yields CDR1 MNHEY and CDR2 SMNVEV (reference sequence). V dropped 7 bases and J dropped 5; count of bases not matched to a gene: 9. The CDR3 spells CASTGTGGLGTEAFF. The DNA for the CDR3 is TGTGCCAGCACGGGGACAGGGGGACTTGGTACTGAAGCTTTCTTT.

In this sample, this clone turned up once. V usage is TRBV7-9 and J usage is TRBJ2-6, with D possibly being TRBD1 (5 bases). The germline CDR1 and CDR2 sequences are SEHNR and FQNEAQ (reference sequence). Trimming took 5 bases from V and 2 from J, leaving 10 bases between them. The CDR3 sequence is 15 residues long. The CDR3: CASSPPTAGANVLTF. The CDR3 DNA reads TGTGCCAGCAGCCCACCGACAGCTGGGGCCAACGTCCTGACTTTC.

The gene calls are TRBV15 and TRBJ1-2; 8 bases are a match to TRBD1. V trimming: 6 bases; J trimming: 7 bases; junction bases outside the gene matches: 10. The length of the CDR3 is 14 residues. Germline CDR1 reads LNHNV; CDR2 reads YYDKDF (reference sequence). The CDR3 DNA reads TGTGCCACCAGGGTGGCAGGGGGCGAGGTTGGCTACACCTTC. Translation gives CATRVAGGEVGYTF.

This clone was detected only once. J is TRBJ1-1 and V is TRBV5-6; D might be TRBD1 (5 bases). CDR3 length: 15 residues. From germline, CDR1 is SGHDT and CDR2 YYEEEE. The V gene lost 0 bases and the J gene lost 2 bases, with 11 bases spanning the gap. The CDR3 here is CASSLVRAPNTEAFF. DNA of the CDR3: TGTGCCAGCAGCTTGGTCAGGGCTCCAAACACTGAAGCTTTCTTT.

CDR3 DNA: TGTGCCAGCAGGAAGCTGATGAACACTGAAGCTTTCTTT. It translates to CASRKLMNTEAFF. The V gene is TRBV6-6, the J gene TRBJ1-1; D unclear. The germline gives CDR1 MNHNY, CDR2 SVGAGI (reference sequence). V was shortened by 6 bases and J by 0 bases, with 8 bases between the two germline ends. This CDR3 comprises 13 residues.

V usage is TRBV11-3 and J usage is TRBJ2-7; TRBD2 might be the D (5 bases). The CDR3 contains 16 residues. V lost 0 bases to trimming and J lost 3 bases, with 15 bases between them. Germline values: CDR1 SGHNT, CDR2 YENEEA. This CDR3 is CASSLDNMGVGYEQYF. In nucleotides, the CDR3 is TGTGCCAGCAGCTTAGATAATATGGGAGTGGGCTACGAGCAGTACTTC.

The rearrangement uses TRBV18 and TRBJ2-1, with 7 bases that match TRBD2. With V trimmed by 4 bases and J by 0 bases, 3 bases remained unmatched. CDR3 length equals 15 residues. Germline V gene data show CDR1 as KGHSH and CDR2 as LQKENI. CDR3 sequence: CASSRRGSSYNEQFF. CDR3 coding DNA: TGTGCCAGCTCACGGCGGGGGAGCTCCTACAATGAGCAGTTCTTC.

The chain's CDR3 is CASTLSGTGGNEQYF. Here the CDR3 DNA reads TGTGCCAGCACCCTCTCCGGGACAGGGGGTAACGAGCAGTACTTC. The V gene is TRBV27, the J gene TRBJ2-7; 11 nucleotides line up with TRBD1. Trimming at V came to 7 bases and at J to 5 bases, leaving 10 bases not matched to a gene. Germline V lookup: CDR1 MNHEY, CDR2 SMNVEV (reference sequence). There are 15 residues in the CDR3.

CDR3 DNA sequence: TGTGCCAGCAGCCCTGGGGACAGGGGAAAAACTGAAGCTTTCTTT. Protein sequence: CASSPGDRGKTEAFF. This rearrangement joins TRBV6-4 to TRBJ1-1, with 10 nucleotides matching TRBD1. The CDR3 runs to 15 residues. Germline CDR1 is MRHNA and CDR2 is SNTAGT. The trim removed 6 bases at V and 5 bases at J, leaving 9 bases unmatched.